These 28 T cell receptor beta chains share one sample of origin, sequenced in a study of post-analysis software for immune sequencing data. The study, taken as a whole, reports: A handful of TRBV segments were significantly more frequent in patients than in controls. TRBV5-6, TRBV5-1 and TRBV20-1 were among these segments.

These TCRs' antigens remain unknown. The authors incorporated unique molecular identifiers into the TCR beta cDNA libraries. TCRdb fed the PCR reads into MiXCR, producing one record per CDR3 protein. The repertoire includes 150,000 to 200,000 distinct CDR3 sequences, approximately 30% of them detected once, and over 1.2% sits in the top ten. Sample: blood. The receptor source for this set is a girl aged 10-17 years with multiple sclerosis.

This clonotype was detected a few times. The rearrangement links TRBV6-1 to TRBJ2-7; 9 bases match TRBD2. Germline V gives CDR1 MNHNS, CDR2 SASEGT. V shed 4 bases, J shed 4 bases, and the junction held 5 bases outside the gene matches. The CDR3 loop spans 14 amino acids. The CDR3 bases are TGTGCCAGCAGTGTGACTAGCGGAGAATACGAGCAGTACTTC. This translates into CASSVTSGEYEQYF.

This clonotype was seen repeatedly, ten times or more. The chain couples TRBV5-1 to TRBJ2-1, with a tentative D call TRBD2 (6 bases). The CDR3 has 13 residues. V was trimmed by 0 bases and J by 7 bases, leaving 8 bases between them. Looked up from germline, CDR1 is SGHRS and CDR2 is YFSETQ. In nucleotides, the CDR3 is TGCGCCAGCAGCTTGGGTCGGGAGAATGAGCAGTTCTTC. It is translated as CASSLGRENEQFF. The variable domain in full, completed from reference TRBV5-1 and TRBJ2-1, reads KAGVTQTPRYLIKTRGQQVTLSCSPISGHRSVSWYQQTPGQGLQFLFEYFSETQRNKGNFPGRFSGRQFSNSRSEMNVSTLELGDSALYLCASSLGRENEQFFGPGTRLTVL.

At least ten counts were recorded for this clonotype. The CDR3 is CASSPRRGTDTQYF. CDR3 DNA: TGTGCCAGCAGCCCGCGCCGGGGTACAGATACGCAGTATTTT. The V call is TRBV7-9, the J call TRBJ2-3; D possibly corresponds to TRBD2 (5 bases). V lost 5 bases, J lost 3 bases, and 12 bases lay in between. Germline V lookup: CDR1 SEHNR, CDR2 FQNEAQ (reference sequence). This CDR3 spans 14 amino acids.

Details on this clonotype: A single base separates this from a much larger clone, so it may be a read error. V gene TRBV4-1 combines with J gene TRBJ2-1; 7 positions agree with TRBD2. CDR1 MGHRA and CDR2 YSYEKL come from the germline V gene. This CDR3 comprises 17 residues. CDR3 region: CASSQDPREISYNGQFF. DNA of the CDR3: TGCGCCAGCAGCCAAGATCCGCGGGAGATATCCTACAATGGGCAGTTCTTC.

This clonotype was detected many times. This chain links TRBV29-1 with TRBJ2-1; 7 nucleotides agree with TRBD2. CDR3 length: 15 residues. The germline gives CDR1 SQVTM, CDR2 ANQGSEA. V was pared by 6 bases and J by 0 bases, with 8 bases of the junction left unmatched. CDR3 nucleotide sequence: TGCAGCGTAGGCTCTGGCGGGAGCTCCTACAATGAGCAGTTCTTC. The encoded protein is CSVGSGGSSYNEQFF.

This clonotype has only a few counts. The rearrangement joins TRBV20-1 to TRBJ1-1; weak D call: TRBD1 (6 bases). Looked up from germline, CDR1 is DFQATT and CDR2 is SNEGSKA (reference sequence). The CDR3 is 12 amino acids. The V and J ends lost 5 bases and 7 bases respectively, with 14 bases between them. The CDR3 bases are TGCAGTGCTGGGAGGGGGGAGATTGAAGCTTTCTTT. Its protein product is CSAGRGEIEAFF.

This clonotype was counted at least ten times. The CDR3 is CASSLSTDEQYF. Written as DNA, the CDR3 is TGTGCCAGCAGCCTCTCCACGGACGAGCAGTACTTC. The genes are TRBV7-9 and TRBJ2-7; no definite D call. CDR3 length: 12 amino acids. Per the germline V gene, CDR1 is SEHNR and CDR2 is FQNEAQ (reference sequence). Trimming left V 5 bases short and J 5 bases short, with 10 bases between. Together with reference TRBV7-9 and TRBJ2-7, the CDR3 gives the full variable domain: DTGVSQNPRHKITKRGQNVTFRCDPISEHNRLYWYRQTLGQGPEFLTYFQNEAQLEKSRLLSDRFSAERPKGSFSTLEIQRTEQGDSAMYLCASSLSTDEQYFGPGTRLTVT.

The chain recombines TRBV7-8 with TRBJ1-1; tentative D call: TRBD1 (5 bases). The germline V and J ends were trimmed by 5 bases and 1 base, with 17 bases remaining between them. CDR3 length: 16 residues. Germline loops: CDR1 SGHVS, CDR2 FQNEAQ. The CDR3: CASSLYSGAGNTEAFF. In nucleotides, the CDR3 is TGTGCCAGCAGCCTGTATTCTGGGGCAGGGAACACTGAAGCTTTCTTT.

This chain uses TRBV7-8 with TRBJ2-5; 9 nucleotides line up with TRBD2. Germline V gene data show CDR1 as SGHVS and CDR2 as FQNEAQ. This CDR3 has 15 residues. The V gene end was trimmed by 5 bases and the J gene end by 5 bases; junction bases not matched to a gene: 9. Written as DNA, the CDR3 is TGTGCCAGCAGCCTCCTAGCGGGGCCGAACGAGACCCAGTACTTC. This translates into CASSLLAGPNETQYF.

This chain links TRBV5-5 with TRBJ1-6; D call uncertain. The V gene lost 10 bases and the J gene lost 10 bases, with 15 bases spanning the gap. The CDR3 extends over 12 amino acids. Per germline, CDR1 SGHKS and CDR2 YYEKEE (reference sequence). The CDR3 protein is CAFSLEGSPLHF. CDR3 coding DNA: TGTGCCTTTTCACTGGAAGGGTCACCCCTCCACTTT. Variable domain in full (rest from reference TRBV5-5 and TRBJ1-6): DAGVTQSPTHLIKTRGQQVTLRCSPISGHKSVSWYQQVLGQGPQFIFQYYEKEERGRGNFPDRFSARQFPNYSSELNVNALLLGDSALYLCAFSLEGSPLHFGNGTRLTVT.

This clonotype was counted a few times. This may come from a read error, since a much larger clone is one base off. This chain connects TRBV5-1 to TRBJ2-1, with 7 bases matching TRBD2. CDR3 length: 16 residues. The V gene's germline CDR1 is SGHRS and CDR2 YFSETQ. CDR3 in amino acids: CASSLASGSSYNEQCF. For the CDR3, the DNA is TGCGCCAGCAGCTTGGCTAGCGGCAGCTCCTACAATGAGCAGTGCTTC.

The J gene is TRBJ2-7, the V gene TRBV28, with 7 bases lining up with TRBD1. The CDR3 is 14 amino acids. V gave up 2 bases and J gave up 3 bases; unmatched junction bases: 4. The germline V gene encodes CDR1 MDHEN and CDR2 SYDVKM. Here the CDR3 reads CASSLTGQRYEQYF. CDR3 in DNA: TGTGCCAGCAGTTTAACGGGACAGCGCTACGAGCAGTACTTC.

In this sample, this clonotype turned up once. A much larger clone is a single base away; this may be a read error. V is TRBV30 and J is TRBJ2-1; weak D call: TRBD2 (6 bases). V lost 8 bases and J 5 bases, leaving 13 bases between the germline ends. CDR3 size: 12 residues. The germline CDR1 and CDR2 sequences are GTSNPN and SVGIG (reference sequence). The CDR3 loop reads CARGGAHNEQFF. CDR3 coding DNA: TGTGCCCGGGGCGGGGCCCACAATGAGCAGTTCTTC.

This clonotype was observed at least ten times. As DNA, the CDR3 is TGTGCCAGCTCCTCGGGAACAGGGGGATCCAATGAGCAGTTCTTC. Protein: CASSSGTGGSNEQFF. The chain links TRBV11-2 to TRBJ2-1; 8 nucleotides agree with TRBD1. CDR1 is SGHAT and CDR2 is FQNNGV in the germline V gene. This CDR3 is built from 15 residues. J gave up 6 bases and V 8 bases, and 12 bases lay outside the gene matches.

At least ten counts were recorded for this clonotype. The rearrangement uses TRBV7-6 and TRBJ2-7; possibly TRBD1 for D (6 bases). Germline V gene lookup returns CDR1 SGHVS and CDR2 FNYEAQ. The V end was cut by 4 bases, the J end by 4 bases, with 17 bases between. The CDR3 runs to 15 residues. DNA for the CDR3: TGTGCCAGCAGCTCTGTACAGGGTTTAACGTACGAGCAGTACTTC. As protein: CASSSVQGLTYEQYF.

The chain employs TRBV5-1 and TRBJ1-2; D is unresolved. Germline V gives CDR1 SGHRS, CDR2 YFSETQ. The CDR3 is made up of 15 amino acids. V was clipped by 1 base and J by 6 bases, with 16 bases between them. The CDR3 is CASSLISDGWDGYTF. Written as DNA, the CDR3 is TGCGCCAGCAGCTTGATCTCAGACGGTTGGGATGGCTACACCTTC.

This clonotype was recorded at least ten times. This chain uses TRBV10-3 with TRBJ1-5, with D possibly being TRBD1 (5 bases). The V gene's germline CDR1 is ENHRY and CDR2 SYGVKD. Between the trimmed V and J ends, which lost 5 bases and 3 bases, there was a span of 11 bases. The CDR3 has 14 residues. CDR3 nucleotide sequence: TGTGCCATCAGTTCCGGGACCGCCAATCAGCCCCAGCATTTT. Its translation is CAISSGTANQPQHF.

This clonotype was recorded at least ten times. This sequence joins TRBV29-1 and TRBJ1-2; maybe TRBD1 (5 bases). Germline-derived CDR1 and CDR2 are SQVTM and ANQGSEA. Trimming took off 6 bases at V and 0 bases at J, with 11 bases between the two ends. The CDR3 is 13 residues long. Here the CDR3 reads CSVPRGPNYGYTF. The CDR3 DNA reads as TGCAGCGTCCCGCGGGGACCTAACTATGGCTACACCTTC.

In its sample, this clonotype was seen a few times. The chain is built from TRBV20-1 and TRBJ2-5, with 9 bases identical to TRBD2. V gave up 3 bases and J gave up 11 bases; unmatched junction bases: 16. CDR1 and CDR2 from the germline V gene are DFQATT and SNEGSKA (reference sequence). The CDR3 is made up of 15 amino acids. This CDR3 is CSARDRSGSQNEQYF. The CDR3, as DNA: TGCAGTGCTAGGGATCGTAGCGGGAGCCAGAATGAGCAGTACTTC.

The V and J genes are TRBV3-1 and TRBJ2-2, with 7 nucleotides matching TRBD2. The CDR3 totals 13 residues. V gave up 5 bases and J gave up 6 bases; unmatched junction bases: 3. Germline CDR1 LGHDT, CDR2 YNNKEL (reference sequence). The CDR3 DNA sequence: TGTGCCAGCAGCGGGAGGGCCCCCGGGGAGCTGTTTTTT. Protein: CASSGRAPGELFF.

V usage is TRBV7-9 and J usage is TRBJ1-1; 7 nucleotides align to TRBD1. Germline V gene lookup returns CDR1 SEHNR and CDR2 FQNEAQ (reference sequence). CDR3 length: 13 residues. After removal of 5 bases from V and 7 bases from J, the junction contained 7 bases not matched to a gene. The CDR3 DNA sequence: TGTGCCAGCAGCGATCGGGACAGCAGTGAAGCTTTCTTT. Translation gives CASSDRDSSEAFF. Together with reference TRBV7-9 and TRBJ1-1, the CDR3 gives the full variable domain: DTGVSQNPRHKITKRGQNVTFRCDPISEHNRLYWYRQTLGQGPEFLTYFQNEAQLEKSRLLSDRFSAERPKGSFSTLEIQRTEQGDSAMYLCASSDRDSSEAFFGQGTRLTVV.

As concerns this clonotype: One end of the junction does not line up with germline, which may come from a read error. The rearrangement joins TRBV11-2 to TRBJ2-5, with 10 bases that match TRBD1. The V gene's germline CDR1 is SGHAT and CDR2 FQNNGV. The CDR3 spans 17 residues. CDR3 DNA sequence: TGTGCCAGCAGCTTAGCGGCCAGGGACAGGGGACAAGAAACCCAGTACTTC. Its protein is CASSLAARDRGQETQYF.

Many counts were recorded for this clonotype. This rearrangement joins TRBV10-3 to TRBJ2-5; 8 positions agree with TRBD2. CDR1 and CDR2 from the germline V gene are ENHRY and SYGVKD. Trimming at V came to 10 bases and at J to 2 bases, leaving 9 bases not matched to a gene. The CDR3 has 14 residues. The CDR3: CATGRGEGQETQYF. CDR3 DNA: TGTGCCACCGGGCGGGGGGAGGGACAAGAGACCCAGTACTTC.

This clonotype was picked up many times. The DNA for the CDR3 is TGCAGTGCTAGTCGGTTGTACACAGATACGCAGTATTTT. Its translation: CSASRLYTDTQYF. The chain joins TRBV20-1 to TRBJ2-3, with D unclear. Germline V gene sequence: CDR1 DFQATT, CDR2 SNEGSKA (reference sequence). The CDR3 has 13 amino acids. V shed 3 bases and J shed 2 bases, with 9 bases lying between them.

In its sample, this clonotype was seen many times. The J gene is TRBJ2-3, the V gene TRBV5-5, with 7 bases matching TRBD2. Unmatched junction bases numbered 7, after V lost 5 bases and J lost 4 bases. The germline V gene has CDR1 SGHKS and CDR2 YYEKEE (reference sequence). The CDR3 runs to 14 residues. This CDR3 reads CASRSSGGSDTQYF. CDR3 DNA: TGTGCCAGCAGGTCTAGCGGAGGGTCAGATACGCAGTATTTT. The whole variable domain, remainder taken from reference TRBV5-5 and TRBJ2-3, is DAGVTQSPTHLIKTRGQQVTLRCSPISGHKSVSWYQQVLGQGPQFIFQYYEKEERGRGNFPDRFSARQFPNYSSELNVNALLLGDSALYLCASRSSGGSDTQYFGPGTRLTVL.

This clonotype showed up many times. CDR3 bases: TGTGCCACCAGAAGCGGAGCCTCCTACAATGAGCAGTTCTTC. Translated: CATRSGASYNEQFF. The J gene is TRBJ2-1, the V gene TRBV15; TRBD2 might be the D (5 bases). The germline V gene has CDR1 LNHNV and CDR2 YYDKDF (reference sequence). V lost 6 bases and J lost 0, with 9 bases in between. The CDR3 sequence is 14 residues long.

In its sample, this clonotype was seen a few times. The CDR3 DNA reads as TGTGCCAGCAGTTTCCCGGGCCCGCTCTATGGCTACACCTTC. Amino acids: CASSFPGPLYGYTF. This chain uses TRBV12-3 or TRBV12-4 with TRBJ1-2; D is unresolved. The CDR3 covers 14 residues. The V end lost 3 bases, the J end lost 4 bases, and 12 bases lay between the germline ends.

In this sample, this clonotype turned up a few times. V gene TRBV5-6 combines with J gene TRBJ2-5, with D hard to call. Trimming shortened V by 3 bases and J by 11 bases, and 14 bases separated the two germline ends. CDR1 and CDR2 from the germline V gene are SGHDT and YYEEEE. CDR3 length: 12 amino acids. The CDR3 DNA reads TGTGCCAGCAGCTGGGATAACTACGTGCAGTACTTC. This translates into CASSWDNYVQYF.